This T cell receptor (beta chain) was documented in a study of CD8 T cells in cerebrospinal fluid in Alzheimer's disease. Study observations and caveats: The largest CSF clone was proportionally bigger in mild cognitive impairment or Alzheimer's disease than controls.

Germline values: CDR1 DFQATT, CDR2 SNEGSKA (reference sequence). CDR3 size: 14 residues. This clonotype counts as medium-sized by frequency. The antigen is not known. One entry per CDR3 protein, without DNA, is what TCRdb gives after re-calling the 10x single-cell sequencing reads. The sample has some 1,000 distinct CDR3 sequences; the top ten hold roughly 17%. Participants were all in good physical condition and free of acute infection. The sequenced material came from cerebrospinal fluid. This chain connects TRBV20-1 to TRBJ1-1; TCRdb's D call of TRBD1 is untestable without DNA. The sequence came from a human donor in good health. CDR3 amino acids: CSATNRGRGTEAFF.